The rows below give T cell receptor beta chains drawn from one sample of a study of T cells in Graves' hyperthyroidism and ophthalmopathy. MiXCR was run by TCRdb on the multiplex PCR reads, yielding one entry per CDR3 protein. The sample lists about 200,000 distinct CDR3 sequences; approximately 17% were seen once. Sequencing input: blood. These receptors were obtained from a man between 45 and 60 years old with Graves' hyperthyroidism. The CDR3 runs from the conserved cysteine through the conserved F or W. A D gene is named only where the DNA matches it firmly. Clone sizes are given selectively: once, few, many, or a class where the clone is expanded.

D	V	size	J	CDR3	DNA
TRBD1	TRBV20-1	-	TRBJ2-7	CSAPGTGDYEQYF	TGCAGTGCTCCCGGGACAGGGGACTACGAGCAGTACTTC
-	TRBV19	-	TRBJ2-5	CASKRTEQETQYF	TGTGCCAGTAAAAGGACAGAGCAAGAGACCCAGTACTTC
-	TRBV6-1	-	TRBJ2-3	CTSLLGLDTQYF	TGTACCAGCCTTTTGGGGTTAGATACGCAGTATTTT
TRBD2	TRBV6-7	many	TRBJ2-7	CASSYSLGLAGENEQYF	TGTGCCAGCAGTTACTCATTGGGACTAGCGGGAGAGAACGAGCAGTACTTC
-	TRBV7-8	many	TRBJ2-7	CASSPVQGSYEQYF	TGTGCCAGCAGCCCTGTTCAGGGTTCCTACGAGCAGTACTTC
TRBD2	TRBV4-1	once	TRBJ2-5	CASSQGRLAGTKTQYF	TGCGCCAGCAGCCAGGGTCGACTAGCGGGGACGAAGACCCAGTACTTC
TRBD1	TRBV29-1	few	TRBJ2-7	CSASQGTYEQYF	TGCAGCGCCTCACAGGGGACCTACGAGCAGTACTTC
-	TRBV10-3	few	TRBJ1-3	CAISTPQGGTGNTIYF	TGTGCCATCAGCACCCCACAGGGAGGTACTGGAAACACCATATATTTT
TRBD1	TRBV27	many	TRBJ2-7	CASSLGTAYEQYF	TGTGCCAGCAGTTTAGGGACAGCCTACGAGCAGTACTTC
-	TRBV9	many	TRBJ2-1	CASSVGRGNEQFF	TGTGCCAGCAGCGTAGGTAGGGGGAATGAGCAGTTCTTC
-	TRBV11-1	many	TRBJ2-7	CASSLTGSGRYREQYF	TGTGCCAGCAGCTTAACGGGAAGTGGGAGGTATCGTGAGCAGTACTTC
-	TRBV20-1	-	TRBJ1-1	CSARETGNTEAFF	TGCAGTGCTAGAGAGACAGGGAACACTGAAGCTTTCTTT
-	TRBV4-1	few	TRBJ2-7	CASSQGDQGSSYEQYF	TGCGCCAGCAGCCAAGGGGATCAGGGGTCTTCCTACGAGCAGTACTTC
-	TRBV5-6	few	TRBJ2-3	CASSLRQGRGTSTDTQYF	TGTGCCAGCAGCTTGAGACAGGGCAGGGGGACTAGCACAGATACGCAGTATTTT
-	TRBV7-9	-	TRBJ2-2	CASSSGENYRTGELFF	TGTGCCAGCAGCTCGGGGGAGAATTATAGAACCGGGGAGCTGTTTTTT
TRBD2	TRBV12-3/TRBV12-4	many	TRBJ2-1	CASGTSVRNEQFF	TGTGCCAGCGGGACTAGCGTACGGAATGAGCAGTTCTTC
-	TRBV2	many	TRBJ2-3	CASSDILGTQYF	TGTGCCAGCAGTGACATCCTCGGTACGCAGTATTTT
TRBD2	TRBV3-1	many	TRBJ2-2	CASSQFIGRGTGELFF	TGTGCCAGCAGCCAATTCATCGGGAGGGGGACCGGGGAGCTGTTTTTT
-	TRBV6-1	many	TRBJ2-7	CASRRSTVEQYF	TGTGCCAGCAGGAGATCTACGGTCGAGCAGTACTTC
-	TRBV7-3	many	TRBJ2-5	CASSARTGETQYF	TGTGCCAGCAGCGCCCGGACTGGGGAGACCCAGTACTTC
TRBD2	TRBV3-1	many	TRBJ2-5	CASSRPLAGVETQYF	TGTGCCAGCAGCCGCCCTCTAGCGGGGGTGGAGACCCAGTACTTC
-	TRBV28	few	TRBJ2-3	CASSLSQEGGQIMGDTQYF	TGTGCCAGCAGTTTAAGTCAGGAGGGGGGCCAGATCATGGGAGATACGCAGTATTTT
-	TRBV11-1	-	TRBJ1-1	CASSWGRVMNTEAFF	TGTGCCAGCAGCTGGGGCCGGGTAATGAACACTGAAGCTTTCTTT